This entry features one T cell receptor beta chain sequence. Its antigen is unidentified. Profiled with immunoSEQ multiplex PCR; TCRdb holds only in-frame clones, not every one. The sample records a few hundred thousand clones, roughly 88% being singletons. The sample originates from a study of cytomegalovirus exposure and HLA in healthy donors. At the level of the study: A later analysis reported the 100 to 150 validation repertoires used the same platform as the approximately 670 first-cohort repertoires.

Findings of the study overall: The study designated roughly 160 TCR beta chains cytomegalovirus-associated. Published work reported that the classifier diagnosed cytomegalovirus status with high specificity and sensitivity.

The CDR3 consists of 18 residues. From germline, CDR1 is MDHEN and CDR2 SYDVKM. V gave up 8 bases and J gave up 0 bases; unmatched junction bases: 12. This clonotype was sampled from a woman between 18 and 29 years old in good health and CMV-seronegative. Input material: PBMCs. The rearrangement uses TRBV28 and TRBJ2-7, with 14 bases fitting TRBD2. The CDR3 DNA reads TGTGCCAGCCCCCCCGGGACTAGCGGGAGTGGGAACTCCTACGAGCAGTACTTC. Translating gives CASPPGTSGSGNSYEQYF.